The 13 T cell receptor beta chains listed next were all sequenced from one sample in a study of blood T cell repertoires in COVID-19. Generated by immunoSEQ multiplex PCR, the TCRdb table keeps only in-frame clones and is missing some. The data show 25,000 to 30,000 clones, about 89% seen once. Sequenced sample: peripheral blood. The receptors here all came from a human donor in a cohort sampled during active COVID-19.

This sequence joins TRBV28 and TRBJ2-7; the D is unclear. Germline values: CDR1 MDHEN, CDR2 SYDVKM. The CDR3 extends over 13 amino acids. Trimming took off 3 bases at V and 6 bases at J, with 12 bases between the two ends. The CDR3 sequence is CASSFRQSLEQYF. The CDR3 DNA is TGTGCCAGCAGTTTCAGGCAGTCTCTCGAGCAGTACTTC.

The rearrangement uses TRBV5-1 and TRBJ2-3; D is perhaps TRBD2 (5 bases). V lost 4 bases to trimming and J lost 0 bases, with 12 bases between them. Germline assignment: CDR1 SGHRS and CDR2 YFSETQ. This CDR3 region has 15 residues. CDR3: CASSHARASTDTQYF. DNA of the CDR3: TGCGCCAGCAGCCACGCGCGGGCTAGCACAGATACGCAGTATTTT.

The chain has TRBV27 and TRBJ2-2; TRBD2 might be the D (5 bases). Germline V gives CDR1 MNHEY, CDR2 SMNVEV (reference sequence). This CDR3 has 14 residues. V gave up 3 bases and J gave up 8 bases, with 13 bases separating them. In DNA, the CDR3 is TGTGCCAGCAGTTTGGCGACTAAGATAGGGGAGCTGTTTTTT. It is translated as CASSLATKIGELFF.

The gene calls are TRBV19 and TRBJ2-7, with 8 nucleotides matching TRBD1. Germline CDR1 and CDR2: LNHDA and SQIVND (reference sequence). V gave up 5 bases and J gave up 6 bases; unmatched junction bases: 9. The CDR3 spans 14 residues. In DNA, the CDR3 is TGTGCCAGTAGTCGGGACAGGTCGCCGGGCGAGCAGTACTTC. The encoded protein is CASSRDRSPGEQYF.

V usage is TRBV2 and J usage is TRBJ1-3; a weak D match, TRBD1 (5 bases). The CDR3 consists of 17 residues. CDR1 and CDR2 (germline): SNHLY, FYNNEI. Trimming cost V 2 bases and J 0 bases, with 14 bases left between them. This CDR3 reads CASSERTRMSSGNTIYF. The CDR3 DNA is TGTGCCAGCAGTGAACGGACAAGGATGAGCTCTGGAAACACCATATATTTT.

This clone has just a few counts. The chain is built from TRBV6-2 or TRBV6-3 and TRBJ1-5; no firm D call. This CDR3 contains 14 residues. Germline CDR1 MNHEY, CDR2 SVGEGT. V lost 2 bases and J 3 bases, leaving 8 bases between the germline ends. The CDR3 here is CASSYNSNNQPQHF. In DNA form, the CDR3 reads TGTGCCAGCAGTTACAACAGCAACAATCAGCCCCAGCATTTT.

The CDR3 spells CASSLAPRDYGYTF. The CDR3 DNA is TGTGCCAGCAGTTTAGCCCCCAGGGATTATGGCTACACCTTC. The rearrangement links TRBV27 to TRBJ1-2; tentatively, D is TRBD1 (5 bases). Germline-derived CDR1 and CDR2 are MNHEY and SMNVEV (reference sequence). V gave up 2 bases and J gave up 5 bases, with 12 bases separating them. The CDR3 has 14 residues.

The chain combines TRBV11-2 with TRBJ2-7; 13 bases agree with TRBD2. V lost 0 bases to trimming and J lost 4 bases; unmatched junction nucleotides: 6. Germline values: CDR1 SGHAT, CDR2 FQNNGV. The CDR3 is made up of 17 amino acids. The CDR3 protein is CASSLDPTSGGAYEQYF. Here the CDR3 DNA reads TGTGCCAGCAGCTTAGATCCCACTAGCGGGGGGGCTTACGAGCAGTACTTC.

In this sample, this clone turned up a few times. This sequence joins TRBV4-1 and TRBJ1-6; D is unclear. V lost 3 bases and J 7 bases, leaving 7 bases between the germline ends. Germline CDR1 MGHRA, CDR2 YSYEKL. The CDR3 contains 13 residues. The CDR3 DNA sequence: TGCGCCAGCAGCCAGGTCCTAAATTCACCCCTCCACTTT. Its protein is CASSQVLNSPLHF.

V gene TRBV7-2 combines with J gene TRBJ2-4, with a possible D match to TRBD2 (5 bases). Germline CDR1 reads SGHTA; CDR2 reads FQGNSA. The ends were cut back, 5 bases at V and 1 base at J, with 12 bases in the middle. The CDR3 has 15 amino acids. CDR3 nucleotide sequence: TGTGCCAGCAGCCCCCGGGGTTTGGCCAAAAACATTCAGTACTTC. Protein: CASSPRGLAKNIQYF.

The V gene is TRBV7-2, the J gene TRBJ2-1; TRBD1 matches 8 bases. CDR3 length: 15 residues. V was clipped by 5 bases and J by 2 bases; unmatched bases: 5. In germline, CDR1 is SGHTA, CDR2 FQGNSA. Here the CDR3 DNA reads TGTGCCAGCAGCCTGGACAGGGTACCCTACAATGAGCAGTTCTTC. This sequence encodes CASSLDRVPYNEQFF.

The V gene is TRBV27, the J gene TRBJ1-5, with a weak D call TRBD1 (5 bases). This CDR3 is 14 amino acids long. V was pared by 3 bases and J by 9 bases, with 15 bases between. Germline-derived CDR1 and CDR2 are MNHEY and SMNVEV (reference sequence). The CDR3 loop is CASSLGRGRWPQHF. Written as DNA, the CDR3 is TGTGCCAGCAGTTTGGGGCGGGGGAGATGGCCCCAGCATTTT.

The DNA of the CDR3 is TGCGCCATCACCTCGAACAGGGAGCCCCCCACTGGGGCCAACGTCCTGACTTTC. Its protein is CAITSNREPPTGANVLTF. The chain is built from TRBV10-1 and TRBJ2-6; a weak D match, TRBD1 (6 bases). V lost 10 bases to trimming and J lost 2 bases, with 24 bases between them. The CDR3 covers 18 residues. Germline V gene lookup returns CDR1 WNHNN and CDR2 SYGVQD (reference sequence).